Below, 19 T cell receptor beta chains from the same sample are listed, as sequenced in a study of shared clonotypes between healthy human individuals. Profiling relied on immunoSEQ multiplex PCR, and the TCRdb table lists in-frame clones only, not all of them. The sample has under 2,500,000 clones; approximately 94% are singletons. The sample taken for sequencing was naive CD4+ T cells sorted from blood. The subset: CD45RA+ positively selected. The origin of the receptors is a man between 18 and 29 years old in good health.

The chain links TRBV18 to TRBJ1-2, with D possibly matching TRBD1 (5 bases). The V end was cut by 6 bases, the J end by 4 bases, with 12 bases between. CDR1 is KGHSH, CDR2 LQKENI, per germline. CDR3 size: 13 residues. The CDR3 region has the DNA TGTGCCAGCTCGCCGGGACCGTTCTATGGCTACACCTTC. It codes for CASSPGPFYGYTF.

The gene calls are TRBV11-2 and TRBJ2-7, with no clear D. Trimming left V 1 base short and J 4 bases short, with 14 bases between. Germline lookup yields CDR1 SGHAT and CDR2 FQNNGV. The CDR3 extends over 15 amino acids. The DNA of the CDR3 is TGTGCCAGCAGCTTAGGTTTGTCAACCACATACGAGCAGTACTTC. Translated: CASSLGLSTTYEQYF.

V and J are TRBV6-5 and TRBJ2-7; unclear D gene. The CDR3 contains 12 residues. With 6 bases removed from V and 3 bases from J, the gap between germline ends came to 9 bases. CDR1 MNHEY and CDR2 SVGAGI come from the germline V gene. DNA for the CDR3: TGTGCCAGCAGCCGACTCCGCTACGAGCAGTACTTC. This translates into CASSRLRYEQYF.

The chain recombines TRBV7-2 with TRBJ1-1; D is ambiguous. Germline values: CDR1 SGHTA, CDR2 FQGNSA. The germline V and J ends were trimmed by 6 bases and 7 bases, with 12 bases remaining between them. The CDR3 extends over 12 amino acids. The chain's CDR3 is CASSRRGFEAFF. The CDR3 nucleotides read TGTGCCAGCAGTCGGCGGGGATTTGAAGCTTTCTTT.

The chain employs TRBV11-2 and TRBJ2-2; 8 bases match TRBD2. The CDR3 covers 15 residues. The junction had 3 bases not matched to a gene; V was cut back by 2 bases and J by 4 bases. CDR1 is SGHAT, CDR2 FQNNGV, per germline. The CDR3 sequence is CASSLSTSATGELFF. Written as DNA, the CDR3 is TGTGCCAGCAGCTTATCGACTAGCGCCACCGGGGAGCTGTTTTTT.

The J gene is TRBJ1-1, the V gene TRBV5-4; D is perhaps TRBD1 (5 bases). Per the germline V gene, CDR1 is SGHNT and CDR2 is YYREEE (reference sequence). V lost 2 bases to trimming and J lost 1 base, with 9 bases between them. The CDR3 spans 14 residues. CDR3 in amino acids: CASSFGGRNTEAFF. For the CDR3, the DNA is TGTGCCAGCAGCTTTGGGGGGAGGAACACTGAAGCTTTCTTT.

The count of this clone is one. V usage is TRBV28 and J usage is TRBJ1-2; possibly TRBD1 for D (5 bases). V was pared by 1 base and J by 5 bases, with 11 bases between. CDR1 and CDR2 from the germline V gene are MDHEN and SYDVKM. This CDR3 contains 14 residues. The CDR3 region is CASSLFPGGYGYTF. The CDR3 nucleotides read TGTGCCAGCAGTTTATTCCCCGGGGGATATGGCTACACCTTC.

The V call is TRBV6-4, the J call TRBJ2-7; TRBD2 aligns across 8 bases. The CDR3 covers 14 residues. Germline V gives CDR1 MRHNA, CDR2 SNTAGT. V gave up 2 bases and J gave up 0 bases; unmatched junction bases: 0. The CDR3 sequence is CASSDAGGSYEQYF. DNA for the CDR3: TGTGCCAGCAGTGACGCGGGGGGCTCCTACGAGCAGTACTTC.

V and J are TRBV5-6 and TRBJ2-1, with D perhaps matching TRBD1 or TRBD2 (5 bases each). The CDR3 length is 15 residues. Trimming took off 1 base at V and 4 bases at J, with 12 bases between the two ends. CDR1 is SGHDT and CDR2 is YYEEEE in the germline V gene. CDR3 region: CASSLWGLAYNEQFF. In DNA, the CDR3 is TGTGCCAGCAGCTTGTGGGGGTTAGCTTACAATGAGCAGTTCTTC. The whole variable domain, remainder taken from reference TRBV5-6 and TRBJ2-1, is DAGVTQSPTHLIKTRGQQVTLRCSPKSGHDTVSWYQQALGQGPQFIFQYYEEEERQRGNFPDRFSGHQFPNYSSELNVNALLLGDSALYLCASSLWGLAYNEQFFGPGTRLTVL.

This chain connects TRBV5-6 to TRBJ2-2; maybe TRBD2 (5 bases). CDR1 SGHDT and CDR2 YYEEEE come from the germline V gene. V was trimmed by 5 bases and J by 10 bases, leaving 12 bases between them. The CDR3 has 12 amino acids. This CDR3 is CASSRGLVELFF. The CDR3 region has the DNA TGTGCCAGCAGTAGAGGACTGGTGGAGCTGTTTTTT.

This clone was seen just once. The chain is built from TRBV30 and TRBJ1-6; no clear D gene. Germline lookup yields CDR1 GTSNPN and CDR2 SVGIG (reference sequence). The V end lost 3 bases, the J end lost 9 bases, and 9 bases lay between the germline ends. The CDR3 totals 12 residues. CDR3: CAWRRLGSPLHF. DNA for the CDR3: TGTGCCTGGAGGCGGTTGGGTTCACCCCTCCACTTT.

The V gene is TRBV18, the J gene TRBJ1-5; TRBD1 matches at 10 bases. CDR3 length equals 15 residues. The germline CDR1 and CDR2 sequences are KGHSH and LQKENI. Losses at the gene ends were 5 bases for V and 4 bases for J; bases not matched to a gene: 5. CDR3 sequence (DNA): TGTGCCAGCTCAGACCGGGACAGGGGTAATCAGCCCCAGCATTTT. Protein: CASSDRDRGNQPQHF.

The chain is built from TRBV4-1 and TRBJ2-7; 8 bases agree with TRBD1. Trimming removed 1 base from V and 6 bases from J; junction bases left unmatched: 8. Germline V lookup: CDR1 MGHRA, CDR2 YSYEKL. CDR3 length: 15 amino acids. The CDR3 is CASSQVGDRGREQYF. CDR3 nucleotide sequence: TGCGCCAGCAGCCAAGTAGGAGACAGGGGTCGCGAGCAGTACTTC.

The V gene is TRBV30, the J gene TRBJ2-7; 8 nucleotides line up with TRBD2. This CDR3 has 16 residues. With 3 bases clipped from V and 0 bases from J, the junction kept 10 bases outside the gene matches. Germline V gene lookup returns CDR1 GTSNPN and CDR2 SVGIG (reference sequence). CDR3 DNA sequence: TGTGCCTGGAGGGTAGGCGGGAGGTCCTACTCCTACGAGCAGTACTTC. Protein: CAWRVGGRSYSYEQYF.

The rearrangement joins TRBV28 to TRBJ1-5; D remains unclear. The CDR3 is made up of 14 amino acids. Trimming shortened V by 3 bases and J by 5 bases, and 11 bases separated the two germline ends. CDR1 and CDR2 (germline): MDHEN, SYDVKM. CDR3 coding DNA: TGTGCCAGCAGTTTGTCGGGGATTGATCAGCCCCAGCATTTT. This sequence encodes CASSLSGIDQPQHF.

Of note for this clone: The sample contains more than one DNA sequence encoding this CDR3. The chain has TRBV2 and TRBJ1-5; D not resolved. The V gene's germline CDR1 is SNHLY and CDR2 FYNNEI. The CDR3 length is 14 residues. V was trimmed by 4 bases and J by 7 bases, leaving 14 bases between them. CDR3 sequence: CASSGVEGNQPQHF. The CDR3 nucleotides read TGTGCCAGCAGTGGCGTTGAGGGAAACCAGCCCCAGCATTTT.

The J gene is TRBJ2-7, the V gene TRBV11-1, with 9 bases fitting TRBD1. Germline values: CDR1 SGHAT, CDR2 FQDESV (reference sequence). V gave up 7 bases and J gave up 3 bases; unmatched junction bases: 10. This CDR3 has 15 amino acids. CDR3: CASTPSGQGSYEQYF. The CDR3 DNA follows: TGTGCCAGCACCCCGTCGGGACAGGGTAGCTACGAGCAGTACTTC.

V is TRBV27 and J is TRBJ2-1; no reliable D call. V was clipped by 5 bases and J by 2 bases, with 13 bases between them. The CDR3 has 15 amino acids. Germline V gene data show CDR1 as MNHEY and CDR2 as SMNVEV (reference sequence). CDR3 sequence reads: CASSKPQPAYNEQFF. CDR3 DNA sequence: TGTGCCAGCAGTAAGCCACAACCAGCCTACAATGAGCAGTTCTTC.

The chain recombines TRBV28 with TRBJ1-3, with a weak D call TRBD1 (5 bases). Trimming pared 7 bases from V and 8 bases from J, leaving 24 bases between. Germline-derived CDR1 and CDR2 are MDHEN and SYDVKM. This CDR3 comprises 16 residues. This CDR3 is CASTLGPGRWDDTIYF. DNA for the CDR3: TGTGCCAGCACCTTGGGCCCAGGGAGATGGGACGACACCATATATTTT.